This TCR beta chain was sequenced in a study of identical twins. Notes on this clonotype: The antigen is not known.

Trimming cost V 6 bases and J 5 bases; bases outside gene matches: 7. This CDR3 spans 14 amino acids. In germline, CDR1 is MDHEN, CDR2 SYDVKM. Overall study results and limits: Out-of-frame TCR alpha sharing observed in monozygotic twins exceeded model estimates. The study drew conclusions from cross-sectional statistical analysis, not from following the same donors.

Template switching introduced a universal primer site, and the cDNA bore unique molecular identifiers. Each CDR3 protein gets one entry after TCRdb re-called the 5' RACE reads with MiXCR. Of 250,000 to 300,000 distinct CDR3 sequences listed, less than 9.5% are singletons. The data also belong to a second study, concerning yellow fever vaccine responses in identical twins. That report adds: The T cell response to vaccination in identical twins was reportedly partly convergent and partly personalized.

The sequenced sample was CD8+ T cells sorted from blood. This chain links TRBV28 with TRBJ1-2, with 9 positions matching TRBD1. The clonotype comes from a young woman in good health. DNA of the CDR3: TGTGCCAGCAGCTTGGACAGGGGATTTTATGGCTACACCTTC. Protein product: CASSLDRGFYGYTF.